The subject of this entry is one TCR beta chain. The antigen is unknown. The data are from a study of beta chain features in type 1 diabetes. Study-wide results and limits: There was a moderate but significant shortening of TCRB CDR3s in all four CD4+ subsets of Type 1 diabetes patients. Any role of HLA type in TCRB rearrangement remained unresolved here. cDNA-based reads could over-represent cells with high TCR expression.

As every portion of the isolated RNA was reverse transcribed, the sequencing read expressed TCRB transcripts. Some clones are missing from TCRdb's copy, which holds only in-frame ones; the method was immunoSEQ multiplex PCR. The sample consists of hundreds of thousands of clones, about an eighth of them appearing once. The V end was cut by 7 bases, the J end by 3 bases, with 6 bases between. Germline CDR1 is DFQATT and CDR2 is SNEGSKA (reference sequence). The CDR3 is made up of 10 amino acids. Cells sorted by CD45RO/CCR7/CD25/CD127/CD95/CD27 comprised CD4+ naive, central memory, regulatory and stem cell-like memory cells. Each sorted fraction was over 95% pure.

J is TRBJ1-2 and V is TRBV20-1; D uncertain. The sequence was collected from a man aged 18 to 35 with type 1 diabetes. The sample taken for sequencing was naive CD4+ T cells from blood. The CDR3 DNA reads as TGCAGTGGGGAGGACTATGGCTACACCTTC. Amino acid sequence: CSGEDYGYTF.